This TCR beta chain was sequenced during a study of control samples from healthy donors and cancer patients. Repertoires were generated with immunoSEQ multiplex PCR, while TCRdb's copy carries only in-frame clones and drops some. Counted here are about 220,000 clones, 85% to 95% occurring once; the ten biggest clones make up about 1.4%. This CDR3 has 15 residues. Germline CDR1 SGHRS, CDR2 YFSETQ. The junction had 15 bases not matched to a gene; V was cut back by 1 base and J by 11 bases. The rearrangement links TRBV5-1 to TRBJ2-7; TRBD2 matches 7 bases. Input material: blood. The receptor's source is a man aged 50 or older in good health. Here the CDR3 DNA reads TGCGCCAGCAGCTTGTATCCTAGCGCGGGGGTCCTCAAGTACTTC. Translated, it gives CASSLYPSAGVLKYF.